This T cell receptor (beta chain) was captured in a study of T cells in localized non-small cell lung cancer. Findings and limits, study-wide: Longer overall survival accompanied higher blood T cell density. Researchers found a median around 50 of the top 100 tumor clones in adjacent lung. Maximal T cell clonality occurred in uninvolved adjacent lung, with tumor ranking below it.

Libraries were prepared by immunoSEQ multiplex PCR; TCRdb keeps only in-frame clonotypes and omits some of them. The sample lists tens of thousands of clones, roughly nine tenths seen once, with roughly 7.2% in the top ten. The CDR3 spans 12 residues. With 6 bases removed from V and 5 bases from J, the gap between germline ends came to 11 bases. Germline-derived CDR1 and CDR2 are SGHTA and FQGNSA. For this clone: Its antigen is not known.

The sequenced sample was peripheral blood, obtained before any cancer treatment. This chain links TRBV7-2 with TRBJ2-7; tentatively, D is TRBD2 (5 bases). The clonotype originates from a woman aged 35-75 years with stage I lung adenocarcinoma. The CDR3 loop reads CASSLRGNEQYF. CDR3 DNA sequence: TGTGCCAGCAGTTTACGGGGTAACGAGCAGTACTTC.